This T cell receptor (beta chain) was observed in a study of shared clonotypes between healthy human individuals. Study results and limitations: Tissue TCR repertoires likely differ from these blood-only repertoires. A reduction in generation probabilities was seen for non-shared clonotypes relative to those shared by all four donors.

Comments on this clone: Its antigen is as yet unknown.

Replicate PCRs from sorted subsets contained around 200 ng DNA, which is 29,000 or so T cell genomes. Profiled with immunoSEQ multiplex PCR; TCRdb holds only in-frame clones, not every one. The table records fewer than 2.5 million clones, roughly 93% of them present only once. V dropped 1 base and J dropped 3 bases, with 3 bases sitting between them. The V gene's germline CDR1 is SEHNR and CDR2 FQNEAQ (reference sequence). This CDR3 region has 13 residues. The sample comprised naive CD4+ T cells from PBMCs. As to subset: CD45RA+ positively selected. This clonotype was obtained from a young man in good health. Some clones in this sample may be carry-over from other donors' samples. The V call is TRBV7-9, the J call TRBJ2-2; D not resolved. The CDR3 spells CASSLGDTGELFF. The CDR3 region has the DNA TGTGCCAGCAGCTTAGGGGACACCGGGGAGCTGTTTTTT.